Each of the 28 T cell receptor beta chains below was sequenced from the same sample in a study of T cell changes during pregnancy in multiple sclerosis. Only in-frame clones appear in the TCRdb table, and some are missing; sequencing was by immunoSEQ multiplex PCR. The data hold around 100,000 clones, with 92% observed a single time. This material consisted of peripheral blood, taken after pregnancy. These receptors all stem from a female donor with multiple sclerosis, enrolled in a pregnancy study.

The chain links TRBV18 to TRBJ2-5, with 8 bases matching TRBD2. The CDR3 is 15 amino acids. Trimming removed 2 bases from V and 5 bases from J; junction bases left unmatched: 7. The V gene's germline CDR1 is KGHSH and CDR2 LQKENI. CDR3 amino acids: CASSPSLAGRETQYF. The DNA of the CDR3 is TGTGCCAGCTCACCATCCCTAGCGGGTCGGGAGACCCAGTACTTC.

This chain connects TRBV18 to TRBJ2-7, with TRBD2 matching over 9 bases. The V gene end was trimmed by 0 bases and the J gene end by 2 bases; junction bases not matched to a gene: 8. Germline loops: CDR1 KGHSH, CDR2 LQKENI. This CDR3 has 17 amino acids. In DNA form, the CDR3 reads TGTGCCAGCTCACCACCGTTGTCTAGCGGGGTAACCTACGAGCAGTACTTC. Translated: CASSPPLSSGVTYEQYF. The full variable domain, its missing parts supplied by reference TRBV18 and TRBJ2-7, is NAGVMQNPRHLVRRRGQEARLRCSPMKGHSHVYWYRQLPEEGLKFMVYLQKENIIDESGMPKERFSAEFPKEGPSILRIQQVVRGDSAAYFCASSPPLSSGVTYEQYFGPGTRLTVT.

CDR3 DNA sequence: TGTGCCAGCAGTTACCGACAGGGTGGAAGCAATCAGCCCCAGCATTTT. It translates to CASSYRQGGSNQPQHF. The chain combines TRBV6-9 with TRBJ1-5, with TRBD1 identical over 7 bases. Looked up from germline, CDR1 is MNHGY and CDR2 is SVAAGI. V lost 3 bases to trimming and J lost 1 base; unmatched junction nucleotides: 6. The CDR3 totals 16 residues.

The chain couples TRBV10-3 to TRBJ1-5, with 10 bases identical to TRBD1. V was clipped by 8 bases and J by 2 bases; unmatched bases: 3. Germline CDR1 ENHRY, CDR2 SYGVKD. The CDR3 consists of 14 residues. DNA of the CDR3: TGTGCCATCGGGGACAGGGGTGGCAATCAGCCCCAGCATTTT. It codes for CAIGDRGGNQPQHF.

CDR3 in DNA: TGTGCCAGCAGTGAAGCGATAGCGGGTTTCTACAATGAGCAGTTCTTC. The encoded protein is CASSEAIAGFYNEQFF. The V call is TRBV2, the J call TRBJ2-1; 7 positions agree with TRBD2. This CDR3 spans 16 amino acids. CDR1 and CDR2 from the germline V gene are SNHLY and FYNNEI. Losses at the gene ends were 0 bases for V and 3 bases for J; bases not matched to a gene: 5.

The V gene is TRBV29-1, the J gene TRBJ2-2, with 7 bases that match TRBD1. The CDR3 covers 14 residues. Trimming at V came to 6 bases and at J to 7 bases, leaving 11 bases not matched to a gene. Germline-derived CDR1 and CDR2 are SQVTM and ANQGSEA. For the CDR3, the DNA is TGCAGCGTGAGCCCACAGGGGCAGGGCGGGGAGCTGTTTTTT. Its protein product is CSVSPQGQGGELFF.

The V gene is TRBV20-1, the J gene TRBJ1-1; no clear D. The CDR3 spans 11 residues. CDR1 is DFQATT and CDR2 is SNEGSKA in the germline V gene (reference sequence). The V end lost 1 base, the J end lost 6 bases, and 6 bases lay between the germline ends. The CDR3 protein is CSARAGSEAFF. The CDR3 nucleotides read TGCAGTGCTAGAGCCGGGTCTGAAGCTTTCTTT.

This chain connects TRBV7-9 to TRBJ2-5; D is possibly TRBD2 (5 bases). CDR1 is SEHNR, CDR2 FQNEAQ, per germline (reference sequence). The ends were cut back, 5 bases at V and 3 bases at J, with 16 bases in the middle. The CDR3 spans 15 residues. The CDR3 region has the DNA TGTGCCAGCAGCAAAGAACGGGGTATCGAAGAGACCCAGTACTTC. This codes for CASSKERGIEETQYF.

This rearrangement joins TRBV7-3 to TRBJ2-5; weak D call: TRBD2 (6 bases). Germline-derived CDR1 and CDR2 are SGHTA and FQGTGA. The V gene lost 5 bases and the J gene lost 5 bases, with 12 bases spanning the gap. The CDR3 sequence is 13 residues long. The CDR3 here is CASSATREETQYF. In DNA form, the CDR3 reads TGTGCCAGCAGCGCGACTAGGGAGGAGACCCAGTACTTC.

J is TRBJ2-4 and V is TRBV5-1; D unresolved. V dropped 1 base and J dropped 12 bases, with 11 bases sitting between them. The CDR3 sequence is 12 residues long. Per the germline V gene, CDR1 is SGHRS and CDR2 is YFSETQ. The CDR3 DNA reads as TGCGCCAGCAGCTTGAAGTACGCGGCTCAGTACTTC. This gives the protein CASSLKYAAQYF.

The rearrangement links TRBV28 to TRBJ2-1; 9 bases fit TRBD2. The CDR3 runs to 13 residues. Germline V lookup: CDR1 MDHEN, CDR2 SYDVKM. V lost 5 bases and J lost 6; bases outside the gene matches: 2. CDR3 sequence: CASSALAGNEQFF. CDR3 DNA: TGTGCCAGCAGTGCACTAGCGGGCAATGAGCAGTTCTTC.

This chain uses TRBV5-1 with TRBJ1-5, with D possibly being TRBD1 (5 bases). Trimming pared 0 bases from V and 6 bases from J, leaving 16 bases between. Germline lookup yields CDR1 SGHRS and CDR2 YFSETQ. CDR3 length: 16 amino acids. CDR3 nucleotide sequence: TGCGCCAGCAGCTTGGCCCCCGGCAGGGATAGTCAGCCCCAGCATTTT. It is translated as CASSLAPGRDSQPQHF.

The chain uses TRBV5-1 and TRBJ1-3; D unclear. The germline gives CDR1 SGHRS, CDR2 YFSETQ. This CDR3 is built from 16 residues. V lost 4 bases and J 0 bases, leaving 14 bases between the germline ends. The CDR3 DNA is TGCGCCAGCAGCCTTACCGGGGATTACTCTGGAAACACCATATATTTT. Residues: CASSLTGDYSGNTIYF.

This clone came up once. This chain connects TRBV10-2 to TRBJ1-2; TRBD1 matches at 10 bases. V shed 8 bases and J 4 bases; nucleotides not matched to a gene: 4. The CDR3 has 13 residues. Per germline, CDR1 WSHSY and CDR2 SAAADI. DNA of the CDR3: TGCGCCAGCGGGGACAGGGGCTCCTATGGCTACACCTTC. Protein sequence: CASGDRGSYGYTF.

This chain uses TRBV5-4 with TRBJ2-1, with 8 bases lining up with TRBD1. CDR1 SGHNT and CDR2 YYREEE come from the germline V gene (reference sequence). V gave up 0 bases and J gave up 3 bases; unmatched junction bases: 5. The CDR3 contains 16 residues. The CDR3 DNA reads as TGTGCCAGCAGCTTGGAAGTGGGACAGGTCTACAATGAGCAGTTCTTC. Protein: CASSLEVGQVYNEQFF.

V and J are TRBV18 and TRBJ1-2, with a possible D match to TRBD1 (6 bases). CDR1 is KGHSH, CDR2 LQKENI, per germline. This CDR3 contains 14 residues. V was clipped by 3 bases and J by 3 bases, with 11 bases between them. DNA of the CDR3: TGTGCCAGCTCACCCGGGGGGCTGGACTATGGCTACACCTTC. It encodes CASSPGGLDYGYTF.

The rearrangement uses TRBV11-2 and TRBJ1-3, with unresolved D. Germline V gene sequence: CDR1 SGHAT, CDR2 FQNNGV. This CDR3 has 16 residues. V was trimmed by 1 base and J by 4 bases, leaving 14 bases between them. CDR3 in DNA: TGTGCCAGCAGCTTAGGCCCCTTTCTGGCCGGAAACACCATATATTTT. This sequence encodes CASSLGPFLAGNTIYF.

The V and J genes are TRBV5-1 and TRBJ1-2; the D is unclear. The CDR3 length is 15 residues. The V gene lost 0 bases and the J gene lost 2 bases, with 11 bases spanning the gap. CDR1 and CDR2 from the germline V gene are SGHRS and YFSETQ. The CDR3 here is CASSLEGGRNYGYTF. DNA of the CDR3: TGCGCCAGCAGCTTGGAAGGAGGCAGAAACTATGGCTACACCTTC.

CDR3 amino acids: CASSRRSRGVGGYTF. CDR3 nucleotides: TGTGCCAGCAGCAGGAGGAGCAGGGGGGTAGGGGGCTACACCTTC. The V and J genes are TRBV5-6 and TRBJ1-2; 7 bases agree with TRBD1. V shed 4 bases, J shed 8 bases, and the junction held 14 bases outside the gene matches. The germline CDR1 and CDR2 sequences are SGHDT and YYEEEE. The CDR3 loop spans 15 amino acids.

This chain links TRBV28 with TRBJ2-7; the match to TRBD2 covers 13 bases. Germline CDR1 is MDHEN and CDR2 is SYDVKM. The CDR3 is 17 amino acids. Unmatched junction bases numbered 5, after V lost 2 bases and J lost 1 base. This chain's CDR3 is CASSLTGLAGESYEQYF. In nucleotides, the CDR3 is TGTGCCAGCAGTTTAACCGGACTAGCGGGGGAATCCTACGAGCAGTACTTC.

The V gene is TRBV28, the J gene TRBJ2-7; 10 nucleotides agree with TRBD1. The CDR3 spans 17 residues. Trimming removed 6 bases from V and 4 bases from J; junction bases left unmatched: 15. Germline V lookup: CDR1 MDHEN, CDR2 SYDVKM. CDR3 residues: CASRLASGTGDLYEQYF. The CDR3 region has the DNA TGTGCCAGCAGGTTAGCATCCGGGACAGGGGATCTTTACGAGCAGTACTTC.

This chain uses TRBV18 with TRBJ2-7; TRBD2 matches at 8 bases. V shed 3 bases, J shed 0 bases, and the junction held 7 bases outside the gene matches. The CDR3 consists of 16 residues. Germline V gene lookup returns CDR1 KGHSH and CDR2 LQKENI. The CDR3 bases are TGTGCCAGCTCACCCGGACTAGCTCCGCTCTCCTACGAGCAGTACTTC. Translating it yields CASSPGLAPLSYEQYF.

This chain uses TRBV29-1 with TRBJ1-5; D unclear. Trimming removed 6 bases from V and 0 bases from J, with 6 bases in between. The CDR3 extends over 12 amino acids. The germline gives CDR1 SQVTM, CDR2 ANQGSEA. This CDR3 is CSVRDSNQPQHF. The CDR3 bases are TGCAGCGTACGGGATAGCAATCAGCCCCAGCATTTT.

The rearrangement joins TRBV5-1 to TRBJ2-2; 10 positions match TRBD2. The germline CDR1 and CDR2 sequences are SGHRS and YFSETQ. The V segment lost 0 bases and the J segment 0 bases; nucleotides outside the gene matches: 2. This CDR3 spans 17 amino acids. The CDR3 nucleotides are TGCGCCAGCAGCTTGGTAGCGGGAGGCCCGAACACCGGGGAGCTGTTTTTT. This encodes CASSLVAGGPNTGELFF.

The CDR3 region is CASSGASGWNEQFF. The CDR3 coding sequence is TGCGCCAGCAGCGGTGCTAGCGGGTGGAATGAGCAGTTCTTC. The chain couples TRBV5-1 to TRBJ2-1, with 8 bases aligning to TRBD2. Looked up from germline, CDR1 is SGHRS and CDR2 is YFSETQ. The CDR3 is 14 residues long. V trimming: 4 bases; J trimming: 7 bases; junction bases outside the gene matches: 7.

The CDR3, as DNA: TGTGCCACCAGCAGAGATCGAGTTGACAGGGGGCGCGATGAGCAGTTCTTC. This encodes CATSRDRVDRGRDEQFF. The chain is built from TRBV15 and TRBJ2-1; 10 bases are a match to TRBD1. The CDR3 loop spans 17 amino acids. V trimming: 0 bases; J trimming: 8 bases; junction bases outside the gene matches: 10. CDR1 and CDR2 (germline): LNHNV, YYDKDF (reference sequence).

V and J are TRBV5-4 and TRBJ1-1; 7 bases are shared with TRBD1. Losses at the gene ends were 0 bases for V and 0 bases for J; bases not matched to a gene: 5. This CDR3 is 16 amino acids long. Germline assignment: CDR1 SGHNT and CDR2 YYREEE (reference sequence). The CDR3 loop reads CASSLDPRGVNTEAFF. In DNA, the CDR3 is TGTGCCAGCAGCTTGGACCCCAGGGGGGTGAACACTGAAGCTTTCTTT.

This clone was recorded only once. V usage is TRBV5-1 and J usage is TRBJ2-2; 12 bases fit TRBD2. The CDR3 extends over 16 amino acids. V gave up 3 bases and J gave up 8 bases; unmatched junction bases: 8. Germline CDR1 reads SGHRS; CDR2 reads YFSETQ. CDR3 DNA sequence: TGCGCCAGCAGCTCTAGCGGGAGGGCCAGAATAGGGGAGCTGTTTTTT. Translating it yields CASSSSGRARIGELFF.